Detailed here is one T cell receptor beta chain. Its antigen is still unknown. Base qualities are not at hand, and no much larger clone is one base apart. According to the germline V gene, CDR1 reads WSHSY and CDR2 reads SAAADI. Reading from cysteine to phenylalanine, the CDR3 counts 18 amino acids. Of the read, only the CDR3 DNA is kept; its 54 bases are in frame from base 1. Unmatched junction bases come to 11, with V trimmed by 3 bases and J by 0 bases. In total, about 650 healthy bone marrow donors made up the cohort. At the time of sampling, all cohort members were nominally healthy, though unrecorded immune exposures were likely present. The donor tested CMV seropositive and was one of the 289 seropositive cohort members. Each donor provided a peripheral blood sample, and peripheral blood mononuclear cells were used for TCR beta sequencing. Genomic DNA extraction from the blood cell samples was performed with the Qiagen DNeasy Blood Extraction Kit.

The data belong to a study of cytomegalovirus exposure and HLA in healthy donors (dated by TCRdb to the late 2010s). At the level of the whole study: An earlier analysis of 587 of the donors reported under 300 Gb of sequence data and 117 million unique TCR beta sequences obtained from about 179 million T cells. All discovery cohort repertoires had been generated using a single sequencing platform. The genetic ancestry cluster associated with self-reported Caucasian donors included around 76% of the 300 to 450 genotyped donors. The number of typed donors differed by locus: roughly 620-640 for A, B, C, DRB1 and DQB1; some 500 for DQA1; about 600 for DPA1; and around 470 for DPB1. Donor age, sex, ethnicity and CMV serostatus were compiled together with the repertoire data. The T cell repertoires of around 730 subjects were profiled by immunosequencing and related to cytomegalovirus serostatus. The study combined high-throughput TCR immunosequencing, statistical association of individual TCRs with disease status, and machine learning to predict cytomegalovirus infection status. To study patterns of TCR occurrence, a later analysis re-analyzed previously published TCR beta repertoires from just over 650 donors and added high-resolution HLA genotyping. Both class I and class II loci were covered by HLA typing, at four-digit resolution. Along with the approximately 650-subject first cohort, a separate validation cohort of around 120 different subjects was used. Rather than drawing on any new phenotypic data, the later analysis identified candidate immune exposures from TCR beta sequences and the way those sequences occurred across donors. An early release covering 500 to 750 HLA-typed donors comprised approximately 300 gigabases of sequencing data and tens of millions of unique TCR sequences. The study aimed to test whether cataloging public T cell receptors could reveal signatures of past pathogen exposure. An earlier analysis of approximately 630 of the donors applied high-throughput TCR beta sequencing to assess whether each TCR beta V gene segment acted as functional or pseudogenic. A later genetic analysis used genome-wide SNP genotypes for about 60% of the roughly 700 donors, treating that subset as a discovery cohort. On average, around 240,000 unique TCR beta nucleotide sequences were sequenced per donor among several hundred genotyped donors of the cohort, with 15% to 20% of those sequences being non-productive. Because of strong linkage in the cohort, four or five DR-DQ haplotypes were treated as single units for association and clustering. What the authors observed across the whole study: In a later analysis, HLA-associated TCR beta chains showed more clonal expansion and lower generation probabilities than non-associated chains that were equally common. An earlier analysis of approximately 540 of the donors showed that most TCR beta V segments appeared in productive rearrangements either about 90% or about 30% of the time, which broadly matched IMGT annotations. A group of highly shared sequence variants was considered likely to be a technical artifact of the sequencing pipeline. Linkage disequilibrium might explain the correlated functional status among segregating V segments, but an unknown experimental factor could not be ruled out. The study listed approximately 150 TCR beta chains as associated with cytomegalovirus. In a later analysis, most CMV-associated TCR beta chains were found to appear HLA-restricted, with HLA associations seemingly driven largely by CMV exposure. Compared with the approximately 710-donor mean, donors in an Asian-associated ancestry cluster had fewer N-insertions in productive TCRs, according to a later genetic analysis. Several of the top co-occurrence clusters appeared to be linked to parvovirus B19, influenza, CMV and Epstein-Barr virus, according to a later analysis. A later analysis associated about 16,000 TCR beta sequences with specific HLA alleles at a false discovery rate of 0.05. Cytomegalovirus status was reported to be diagnosed by the classifier with high specificity and sensitivity in both the original and validation cohorts. Some IMGT-functional V segments, including TRBV6-2 and TRBV6-3, could not be told apart with the 87-base-pair reads, so those segments were excluded. In a later analysis, the rate of TCR association differed among HLA loci, with DRB1 alleles having the most associated TCRs and HLA-C alleles having the fewest. CMV serostatus was the only immune exposure information available for the cohort. Sequencing depth was assumed to be roughly uniform across donors in the presence/absence analyses, though that assumption may not hold. In this cohort, only TCR beta chains were sequenced, and detectable features were limited by the absence of alpha or paired-chain data. Because counts were too low, about 18 rarely observed V segments, including chromosome 9 orphons, were excluded from the earlier analysis of several hundred of the donors. When HLA alleles, especially DR and DQ, strongly co-occurred, TCR associations were difficult to assign to individual alleles. In a later genetic analysis, a missense DCLRE1C variant was associated with V-gene and J-gene trimming of TCR beta chains, and the association was replicated in an independent cohort. Three of the identified cytomegalovirus-associated TCR beta chains were confirmed in vitro to be specific for cytomegalovirus antigens. Because some donors lacked HLA typing at each locus, the association tests relied only on the typed subset. A further reported finding was that TCR beta sequences accurately predicted the HLA-A and HLA-B alleles for most subjects in the first cohort. According to the authors, the approach could potentially be generalized to other disease states and immunological phenotypes. Most TCR sequences were observed very rarely across donors, whereas some public TCRs were present in many individuals.

Library generation was performed with the immunoSEQ multiplex PCR assay. The multiplex PCR relied on a mix of 60 forward primers for TCR Vbeta segments and 13 reverse primers for TCR Jbeta segments. The CDR3 region of rearranged TCR beta genes was amplified from genomic DNA with a multiplex PCR assay. Amplified TCR beta libraries were sequenced as 87-base-pair reads on the Illumina HiSeq System. Processing in the source paper ran as follows. A later analysis tallied tens of millions of unique TCR beta chains across the approximately 670 repertoires, and about 12 million of those chains were shared by two or more donors. Raw reads were error-corrected and collapsed into unique sequences with a nearest-neighbor algorithm that merged closely related sequences to remove PCR and sequencing errors. V, D and J gene segments were assigned by aligning CDR3 sequences to IMGT reference sequences. For a sequence to be retained, a match of at least six nucleotides to both a V gene segment and a J gene segment was required. Rearrangements were classified as productive when the CDR3 lacked stop codons and remained in frame with V and J, and all other rearrangements were classified as non-productive. CDR3 was defined by IMGT convention, running from the second conserved V-encoded cysteine to the conserved J-encoded phenylalanine. The earlier analysis of 587 of the donors excluded sequences that lacked an unambiguous match to a single V gene segment. In an earlier analysis of several hundred of the donors, V segments were called functional above 56.7% productive rearrangements and were called segregating when the between-donor standard deviation exceeded 5%. A statistical classification framework was built to diagnose cytomegalovirus status from the catalog of TCR beta chain sequences. A later analysis assigned V and J genes by comparing TCR nucleotide sequences with IMGT/GENE-DB human TR gene sequences. A later analysis assigned CDR3 sequences and most-parsimonious VDJ recombination scenarios with the TCRdist pipeline. In a later analysis, each TCR beta chain was defined by its CDR3 amino acid sequence together with its V-gene family, and reads lacking a unique V-gene family were excluded. A later analysis removed roughly 590 highly shared, low-generation-probability nucleotide sequences to deal with suspected cross-contamination and a sequencing artifact. In a later analysis, a clonal expansion index was calculated for each public chain from normalized within-repertoire ranks of inferred template counts. Generation probabilities in a later analysis came from a VDJ recombination model fitted to out-of-frame rearrangements, and those results were checked against IGoR. A later analysis scored TCR-TCR, TCR-HLA and TCR-CMV co-occurrence with hypergeometric tests, applying a repertoire-size bias correction to TCR pairs. In a later analysis, false discovery rates were estimated by permuting HLA or CMV assignments 20 times. In a later analysis, co-occurring TCRs were grouped using DBSCAN, with TCRdist sequence similarity added in when clustering inside HLA-allele-positive subsets. Repertoires with fewer than 30,000 or more than 120,000 public chains were left out of co-occurrence clustering, as were four to six repertoires with anomalous nucleotide sharing. TCRdb provides this immuneACCESS table in a form limited to in-frame rearrangements. Some clones are lacking; in checked studies, under half of them reflect an unresolved V gene, and why the rest are absent is not known. The V and J calls and the clone size are those of that table, but D and trimming were determined from the DNA. The sample contains about 100,000 clones, roughly 80% of them found a single time. Of the sample, about 7% falls within the top ten clones.

The sample consisted of PBMCs. This TCR was recovered from a man in his forties in good health and CMV-seropositive. The V and J genes are TRBV10-2 and TRBJ2-7, and TRBD2 aligns with 10 junction nucleotides. The CDR3 reads as follows: CASSDPLGLAITSYEQYF. The nucleotide sequence is TGCGCCAGCAGTGATCCGTTGGGACTAGCGATTACCTCCTACGAGCAGTACTTC.